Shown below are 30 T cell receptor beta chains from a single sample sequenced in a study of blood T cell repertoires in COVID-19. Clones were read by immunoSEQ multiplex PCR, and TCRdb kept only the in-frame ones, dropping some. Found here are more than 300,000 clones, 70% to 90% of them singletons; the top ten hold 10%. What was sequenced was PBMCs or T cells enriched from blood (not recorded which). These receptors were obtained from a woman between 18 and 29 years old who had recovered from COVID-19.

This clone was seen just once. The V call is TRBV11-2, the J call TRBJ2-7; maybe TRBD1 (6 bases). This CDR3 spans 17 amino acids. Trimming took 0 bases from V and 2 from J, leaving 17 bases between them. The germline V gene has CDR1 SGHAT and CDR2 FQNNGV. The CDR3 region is CASSLDTTGLPPYEQYF. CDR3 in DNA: TGTGCCAGCAGCTTAGACACGACAGGCCTCCCACCCTACGAGCAGTACTTC.

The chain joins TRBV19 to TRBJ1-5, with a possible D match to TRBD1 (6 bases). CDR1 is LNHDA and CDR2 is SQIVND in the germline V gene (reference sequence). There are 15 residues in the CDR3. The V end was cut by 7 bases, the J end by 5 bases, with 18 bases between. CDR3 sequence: CASKLMGAGDQPQHF. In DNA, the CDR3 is TGTGCCAGTAAGCTGATGGGGGCAGGGGATCAGCCCCAGCATTTT.

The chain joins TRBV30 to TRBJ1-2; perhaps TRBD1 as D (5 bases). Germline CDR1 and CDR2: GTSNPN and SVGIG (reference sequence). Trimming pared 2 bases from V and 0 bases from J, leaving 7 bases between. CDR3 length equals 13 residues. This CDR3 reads CAWSSGTNYGYTF. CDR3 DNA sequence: TGTGCCTGGAGTTCAGGGACTAACTATGGCTACACCTTC.

The CDR3 reads CASSETMDRPYGYTF. CDR3 DNA sequence: TGCGCCAGCAGTGAGACCATGGACAGGCCCTATGGCTACACCTTC. The rearrangement links TRBV10-2 to TRBJ1-2, with TRBD1 matching 7 bases. Losses at the gene ends were 2 bases for V and 4 bases for J; bases not matched to a gene: 7. This CDR3 contains 15 residues. Germline loops: CDR1 WSHSY, CDR2 SAAADI.

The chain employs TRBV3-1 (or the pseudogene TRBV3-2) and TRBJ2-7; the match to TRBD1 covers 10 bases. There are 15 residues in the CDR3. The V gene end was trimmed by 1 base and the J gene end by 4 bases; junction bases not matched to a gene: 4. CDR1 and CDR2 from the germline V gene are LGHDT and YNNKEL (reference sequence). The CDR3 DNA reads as TGTGCCAGCAGCCAAGTAGGGACAGGGGTGTACGAGCAGTACTTC. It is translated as CASSQVGTGVYEQYF.

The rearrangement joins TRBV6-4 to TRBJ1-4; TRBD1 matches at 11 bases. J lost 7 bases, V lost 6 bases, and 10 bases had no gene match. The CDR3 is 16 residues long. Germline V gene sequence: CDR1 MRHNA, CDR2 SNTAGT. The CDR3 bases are TGTGCCAGCAGCGCAGTACCGGGACAGGGGGTTGAAAAACTGTTTTTT. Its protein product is CASSAVPGQGVEKLFF.

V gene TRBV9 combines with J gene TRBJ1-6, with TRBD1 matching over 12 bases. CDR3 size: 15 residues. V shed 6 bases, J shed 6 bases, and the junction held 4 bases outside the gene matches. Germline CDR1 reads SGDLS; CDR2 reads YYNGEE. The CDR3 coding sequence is TGTGCCAGCACCCCGGGACAGGGGGCTAATTCACCCCTCCACTTT. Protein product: CASTPGQGANSPLHF.

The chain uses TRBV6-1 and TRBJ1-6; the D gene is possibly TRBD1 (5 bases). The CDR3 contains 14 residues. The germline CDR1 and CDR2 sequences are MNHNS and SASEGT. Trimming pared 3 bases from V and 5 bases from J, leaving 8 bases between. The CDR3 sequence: CASSDGRDNSPLHF. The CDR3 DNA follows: TGTGCCAGCAGTGATGGCAGGGATAATTCACCCCTCCACTTT.

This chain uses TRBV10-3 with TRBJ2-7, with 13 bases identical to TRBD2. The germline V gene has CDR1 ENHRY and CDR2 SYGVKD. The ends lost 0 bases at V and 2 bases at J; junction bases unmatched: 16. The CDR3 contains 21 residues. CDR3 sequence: CAISESIGRTSGSRSPYEQYF. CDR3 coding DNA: TGTGCCATCAGTGAGTCGATCGGAAGGACTAGCGGGAGTAGGAGTCCCTACGAGCAGTACTTC.

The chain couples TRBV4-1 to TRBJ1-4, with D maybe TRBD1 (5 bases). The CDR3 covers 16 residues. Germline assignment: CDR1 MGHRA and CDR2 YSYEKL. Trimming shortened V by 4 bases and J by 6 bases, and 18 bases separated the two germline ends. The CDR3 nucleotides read TGCGCCAGCAGCCTATACTCCGGGACTAGGGATGAAAAACTGTTTTTT. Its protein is CASSLYSGTRDEKLFF.

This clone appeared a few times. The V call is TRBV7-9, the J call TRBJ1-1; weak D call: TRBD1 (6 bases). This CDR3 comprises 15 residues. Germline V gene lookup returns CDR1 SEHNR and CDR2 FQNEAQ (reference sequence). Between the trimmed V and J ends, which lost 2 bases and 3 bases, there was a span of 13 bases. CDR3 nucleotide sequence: TGTGCCAGCAGCTTATCAAGGGGGTTTGACACTGAAGCTTTCTTT. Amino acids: CASSLSRGFDTEAFF.

As DNA, the CDR3 is TGCAGTGCTAGAGTAAGAGTAGAAGCTTTCTTT. Encoded protein: CSARVRVEAFF. This chain joins TRBV20-1 and TRBJ1-1; D is unresolved. The germline V and J ends were trimmed by 1 base and 8 bases, with 8 bases remaining between them. Germline assignment: CDR1 DFQATT and CDR2 SNEGSKA (reference sequence). There are 11 residues in the CDR3.

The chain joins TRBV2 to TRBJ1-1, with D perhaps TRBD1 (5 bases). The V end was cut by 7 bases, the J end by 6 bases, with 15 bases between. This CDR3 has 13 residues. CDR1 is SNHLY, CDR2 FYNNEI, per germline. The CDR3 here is CASKTGRGPEAFF. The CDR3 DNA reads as TGTGCCAGCAAGACCGGGAGGGGTCCTGAAGCTTTCTTT.

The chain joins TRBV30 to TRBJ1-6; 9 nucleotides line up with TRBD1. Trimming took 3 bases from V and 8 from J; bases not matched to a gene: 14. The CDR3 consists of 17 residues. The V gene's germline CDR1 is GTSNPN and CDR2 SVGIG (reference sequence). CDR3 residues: CAWRQYLQGAPDSPLHF. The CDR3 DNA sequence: TGTGCCTGGAGACAGTATTTACAGGGGGCGCCGGATTCACCCCTCCACTTT. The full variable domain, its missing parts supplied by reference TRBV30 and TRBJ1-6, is SQTIHQWPATLVQPVGSPLSLECTVEGTSNPNLYWYRQAAGRGLQLLFYSVGIGQISSEVPQNLSASRPQDRQFILSSKKLLLSDSGFYLCAWRQYLQGAPDSPLHFGNGTRLTVT.

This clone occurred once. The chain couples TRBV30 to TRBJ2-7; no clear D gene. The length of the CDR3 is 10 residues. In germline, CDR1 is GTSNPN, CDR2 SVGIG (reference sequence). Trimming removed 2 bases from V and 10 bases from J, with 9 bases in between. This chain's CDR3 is CAWSFQQQYF. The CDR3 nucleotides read TGTGCCTGGAGTTTCCAACAACAGTACTTC.

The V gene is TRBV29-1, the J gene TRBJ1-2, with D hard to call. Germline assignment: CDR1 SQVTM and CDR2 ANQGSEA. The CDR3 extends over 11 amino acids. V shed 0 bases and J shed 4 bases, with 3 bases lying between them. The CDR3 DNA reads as TGCAGCGTTGAAGAGGCCTATGGCTACACCTTC. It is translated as CSVEEAYGYTF. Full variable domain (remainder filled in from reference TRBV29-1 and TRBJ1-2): SAVISQKPSRDICQRGTSLTIQCQVDSQVTMMFWYRQQPGQSLTLIATANQGSEATYESGFVIDKFPISRPNLTFSTLTVSNMSPEDSSIYLCSVEEAYGYTFGSGTRLTVV.

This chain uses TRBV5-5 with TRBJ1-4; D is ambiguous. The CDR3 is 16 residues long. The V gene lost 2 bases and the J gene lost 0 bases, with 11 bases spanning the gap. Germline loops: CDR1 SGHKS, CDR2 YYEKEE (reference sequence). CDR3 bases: TGTGCCAGCAGCTTCTCGAGGCCAGCAACTAATGAAAAACTGTTTTTT. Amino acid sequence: CASSFSRPATNEKLFF.

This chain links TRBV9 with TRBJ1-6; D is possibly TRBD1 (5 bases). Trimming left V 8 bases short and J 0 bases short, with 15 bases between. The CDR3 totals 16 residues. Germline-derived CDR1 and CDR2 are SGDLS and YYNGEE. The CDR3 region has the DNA TGTGCCAGAATTAGGACACCCAGCTCCTATAATTCACCCCTCCACTTT. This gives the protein CARIRTPSSYNSPLHF.

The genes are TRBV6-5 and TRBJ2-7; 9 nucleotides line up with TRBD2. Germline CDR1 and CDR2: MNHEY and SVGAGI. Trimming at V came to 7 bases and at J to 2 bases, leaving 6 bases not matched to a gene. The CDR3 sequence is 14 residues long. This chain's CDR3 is CASTSGATAYEQYF. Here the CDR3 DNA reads TGTGCCAGCACTAGCGGGGCTACCGCCTACGAGCAGTACTTC.

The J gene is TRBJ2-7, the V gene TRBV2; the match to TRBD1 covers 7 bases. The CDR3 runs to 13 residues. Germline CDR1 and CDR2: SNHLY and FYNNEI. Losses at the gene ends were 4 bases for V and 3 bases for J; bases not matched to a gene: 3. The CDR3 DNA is TGTGCCAGCAGTGCTGACAGGGACTACGAGCAGTACTTC. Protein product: CASSADRDYEQYF.

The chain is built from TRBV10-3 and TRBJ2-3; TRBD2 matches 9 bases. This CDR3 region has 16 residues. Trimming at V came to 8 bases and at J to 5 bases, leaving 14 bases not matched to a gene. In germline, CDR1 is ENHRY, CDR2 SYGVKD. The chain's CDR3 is CAISNSGSSLGDTQYF. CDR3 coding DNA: TGTGCCATCTCTAATAGCGGGAGTAGTCTGGGAGATACGCAGTATTTT.

The CDR3 region has the DNA TGTGCCAGCAGTCTAAGACAAAAATCCCGTTATGGCTACACCTTC. Translated, it gives CASSLRQKSRYGYTF. The chain has TRBV27 and TRBJ1-2; D unclear. Germline V CDR1 and CDR2: MNHEY, SMNVEV (reference sequence). The CDR3 length is 15 residues. V lost 5 bases and J lost 5, with 18 bases in between.

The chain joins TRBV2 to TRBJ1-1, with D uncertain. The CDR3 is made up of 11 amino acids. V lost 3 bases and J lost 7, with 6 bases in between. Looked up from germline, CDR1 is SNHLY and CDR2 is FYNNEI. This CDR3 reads CASSDSYEAFF. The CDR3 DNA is TGTGCCAGCAGTGACTCCTATGAAGCTTTCTTT.

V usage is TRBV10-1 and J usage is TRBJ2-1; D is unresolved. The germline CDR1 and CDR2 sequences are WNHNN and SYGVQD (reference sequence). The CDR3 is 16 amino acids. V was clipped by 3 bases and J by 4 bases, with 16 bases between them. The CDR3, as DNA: TGCGCCAGCAGTGAATATCTAGACGGTGGATACAATGAGCAGTTCTTC. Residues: CASSEYLDGGYNEQFF.

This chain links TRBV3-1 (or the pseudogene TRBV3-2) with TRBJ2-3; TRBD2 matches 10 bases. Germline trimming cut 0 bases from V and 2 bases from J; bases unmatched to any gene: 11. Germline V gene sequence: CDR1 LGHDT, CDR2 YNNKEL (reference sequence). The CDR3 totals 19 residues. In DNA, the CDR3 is TGTGCCAGCAGCCAAGAAATTGGGAAACTAGCGGGGATCACAGATACGCAGTATTTT. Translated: CASSQEIGKLAGITDTQYF.

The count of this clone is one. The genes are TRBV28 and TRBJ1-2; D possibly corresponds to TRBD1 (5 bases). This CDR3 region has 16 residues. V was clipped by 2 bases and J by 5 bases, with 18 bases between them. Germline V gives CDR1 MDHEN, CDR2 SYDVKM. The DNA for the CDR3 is TGTGCCAGCAGTTTAAGAGCCCCGAACAGGCTTTATGGCTACACCTTC. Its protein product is CASSLRAPNRLYGYTF.

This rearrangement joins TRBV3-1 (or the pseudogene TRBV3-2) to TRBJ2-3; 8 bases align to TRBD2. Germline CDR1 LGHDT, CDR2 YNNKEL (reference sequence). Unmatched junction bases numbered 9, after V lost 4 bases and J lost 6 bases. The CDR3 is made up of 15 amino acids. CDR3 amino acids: CASSPGVAGSDTQYF. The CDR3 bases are TGTGCCAGCAGCCCTGGGGTAGCGGGATCCGATACGCAGTATTTT.

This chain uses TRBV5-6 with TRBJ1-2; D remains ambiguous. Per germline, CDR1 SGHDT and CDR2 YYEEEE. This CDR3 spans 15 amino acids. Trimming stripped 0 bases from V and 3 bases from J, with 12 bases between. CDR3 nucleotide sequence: TGTGCCAGCAGCTTGGCCCTCTCGGAGGACTATGGCTACACCTTC. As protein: CASSLALSEDYGYTF.

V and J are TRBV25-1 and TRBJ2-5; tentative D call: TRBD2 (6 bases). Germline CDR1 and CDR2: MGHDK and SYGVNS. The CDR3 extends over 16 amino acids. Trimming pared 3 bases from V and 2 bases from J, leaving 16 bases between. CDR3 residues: CASSDSGLLPQETQYF. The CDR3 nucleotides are TGTGCCAGCAGTGACTCGGGACTCCTGCCTCAAGAGACCCAGTACTTC.

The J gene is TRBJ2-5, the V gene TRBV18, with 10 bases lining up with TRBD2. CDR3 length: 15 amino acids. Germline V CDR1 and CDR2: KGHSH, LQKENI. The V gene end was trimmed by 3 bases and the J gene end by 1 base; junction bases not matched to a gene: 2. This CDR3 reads CASSPSGGPQETQYF. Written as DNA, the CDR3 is TGTGCCAGCTCACCTAGCGGGGGGCCCCAAGAGACCCAGTACTTC.